The clone carrying this T cell receptor (beta chain) has only a few counts. Its cognate antigen is unknown. What was sequenced were expressed TCRB transcripts, since all of the isolated RNA had been reverse transcribed. Clones were sequenced by immunoSEQ multiplex PCR, and TCRdb holds only the in-frame ones, with some missing. Here the sample spans 600,000 or so clones, around an eighth being singletons. After removal of 4 bases from V and 4 bases from J, the junction contained 6 bases not matched to a gene. Germline CDR1 reads MGHRA; CDR2 reads YSYEKL. This CDR3 spans 15 amino acids. This sample is drawn from a study of beta chain features in type 1 diabetes. Study-level points and caveats: Moderate but significant shortening of TCRB CDR3s was recorded in all four CD4+ subsets from Type 1 diabetes patients.

This chain uses TRBV4-1 with TRBJ2-3; 9 positions match TRBD1. The sequenced sample consisted of naive CD4+ T cells from blood. The sequence came from a man in his late teens or twenties with type 1 diabetes. The CDR3 DNA reads TGCGCCAGCAGCCGCCGACAGGGGGAGGCAGATACGCAGTATTTT. Translation: CASSRRQGEADTQYF.